This T cell receptor (beta chain) derives from a study of cytomegalovirus exposure and HLA in healthy donors (dated by TCRdb to 2016 to 2017). General notes on the study: An earlier analysis of approximately 600 of the donors reported more than 250 Gb of sequence data and some 120 million unique TCR beta sequences from about 179 million T cells. Across roughly 420 genotyped donors of the cohort, an average of approximately 200,000 unique TCR beta nucleotide sequences per donor were sequenced, and roughly 17% of those sequences were non-productive. An earlier analysis of roughly 600 of the donors used high-throughput TCR beta sequencing to judge whether each TCR beta V gene segment behaved as functional or pseudogenic. To predict cytomegalovirus infection status, the study combined high-throughput TCR immunosequencing, statistical association of individual TCRs with disease status, and machine learning. Because of strong linkage in the cohort, roughly five DR-DQ haplotypes were treated as single units for association and clustering. An early release covering roughly 580 HLA-typed donors comprised about 300 gigabases of sequencing data and tens of millions of unique TCR sequences. HLA typing covered class I and class II loci at four-digit resolution. Rather than using new phenotypic data, the later analysis identified candidate immune exposures from TCR beta sequences and from how often those sequences occurred across donors. Alongside the repertoire data, information on donor age, sex, ethnicity and CMV serostatus was compiled. A later genetic analysis took genome-wide SNP genotypes for about 55% of the roughly 670 donors and used that subset as a discovery cohort. In a later analysis, previously published TCR beta repertoires from 666 donors were re-analyzed and high-resolution HLA genotyping was added so that TCR occurrence patterns could be studied. The study used immunosequencing to profile the T cell repertoires of 666 subjects and linked those repertoires to cytomegalovirus serostatus. Every discovery cohort repertoire had been produced on one sequencing platform. The number of donors typed differed by locus, with about 629-640 for A, B, C, DRB1 and DQB1, 522 for DQA1, 600 to 610 for DPA1, and roughly 450 for DPB1. Among the roughly 390 genotyped donors, roughly 80% belonged to the genetic ancestry cluster associated with self-reported Caucasian donors. Besides the first cohort of about 730 subjects, a separate validation cohort made up of over a hundred different subjects was used. The study aimed to test whether signatures of past pathogen exposure could be identified by cataloging public T cell receptors. The paper as a whole reports these results and caveats: While some public TCRs were present in many individuals, most TCR sequences turned up only very rarely across donors. Assigning TCR associations to individual alleles was difficult when HLA alleles, especially DR and DQ, strongly co-occurred. In a later analysis, TCR association rates were found to vary across HLA loci, with the most associated TCRs seen for DRB1 alleles and the fewest for HLA-C alleles. In both the original and validation cohorts, the classifier was reported to diagnose cytomegalovirus status with high specificity and sensitivity. According to a later analysis, most CMV-associated TCR beta chains appeared to be HLA-restricted, and the HLA associations seemed to be driven largely by CMV exposure. About 17 rarely observed V segments, including chromosome 9 orphons, were excluded from the earlier analysis of about 500 of the donors because counts were too low. A later genetic analysis reported fewer N-insertions in productive TCRs among donors in an Asian-associated ancestry cluster than the roughly 700-donor mean. In a later analysis, HLA-associated TCR beta chains were found to be more clonally expanded and to have lower generation probabilities than equally common non-associated chains. The sequencing pipeline was judged likely to have produced a cluster of highly shared sequence variants as a technical artifact. For the cohort, immune exposure information was limited to CMV serostatus. Several of the top co-occurrence clusters appeared to be linked to parvovirus B19, influenza, CMV and Epstein-Barr virus, according to a later analysis. A further reported finding was that TCR beta sequences accurately predicted the HLA-A and HLA-B alleles for most subjects in the first cohort. HLA typing was unavailable for some donors at each locus, so association tests used only the typed subset. In this cohort, only TCR beta chains were sequenced, and detectable features were limited by the absence of alpha or paired-chain data. In a later genetic analysis, a missense DCLRE1C variant was associated with V-gene and J-gene trimming of TCR beta chains, and the association was replicated in an independent cohort. In vitro tests confirmed that a few of the cytomegalovirus-associated TCR beta chains recognize cytomegalovirus antigens. Roughly uniform sequencing depth across donors was assumed in presence/absence analyses, although this assumption may not hold. The authors suggested that the approach could potentially be extended to other disease states and immunological phenotypes. At a false discovery rate of 0.05, a later analysis linked 16,951 TCR beta sequences to specific HLA alleles. The study gave a list of 150 to 200 TCR beta chains associated with cytomegalovirus. In an earlier analysis of 587 of the donors, most TCR beta V segments appeared in productive rearrangements about 87% or about 30% of the time, broadly matching IMGT annotations. Correlated functional status among segregating V segments might reflect linkage disequilibrium, but an unknown experimental factor could not be ruled out. Some IMGT-functional V segments, including TRBV6-2 and TRBV6-3, could not be told apart with the 87-base-pair reads, so those segments were excluded.

The cohort comprised under 700 healthy bone marrow donors. At the time of sampling, every cohort member was nominally healthy, though immune exposures that went unrecorded were likely present. CMV serostatus was recorded as positive for 250 to 300 and negative for about 55% of the roughly 670 cohort members, whereas no CMV serostatus was recorded for the donor in question. Each donor provided a peripheral blood sample, and peripheral blood mononuclear cells were used for TCR beta sequencing. Genomic DNA extraction from the blood cell samples was performed with the Qiagen DNeasy Blood Extraction Kit. The cysteine opens and the phenylalanine closes a CDR3 of 14 amino acids. The entry retains the CDR3 DNA only, 42 bases that are in frame from base 1. As to this clone: Its antigen is still unknown. Per-nucleotide qualities are absent, and no much larger clonotype sits a single base away.

The library was made by the immunoSEQ multiplex PCR assay. For the multiplex PCR, a mixture combining 60 forward primers for TCR Vbeta segments and 13 reverse primers for TCR Jbeta segments was used. The CDR3 region of rearranged TCR beta genes was amplified from genomic DNA by a multiplex PCR assay. Amplified TCR beta libraries were sequenced as 87-base-pair reads on the Illumina HiSeq System. The original methods were these. Across the roughly 640 repertoires, a later analysis counted some 81 million unique TCR beta chains, approximately 10 million of which were shared by at least two donors. Raw reads were error-corrected and collapsed into unique sequences with a nearest-neighbor algorithm that merged closely related sequences to remove PCR and sequencing errors. Alignment of CDR3 sequences to IMGT reference sequences was used to assign V, D and J gene segments. For a sequence to be retained, a match of at least six nucleotides to both a V gene segment and a J gene segment was required. Rearrangements were classified as productive when the CDR3 lacked stop codons and remained in frame with V and J, and all other rearrangements were classified as non-productive. Following IMGT convention, CDR3 was defined as the stretch from the second conserved V-encoded cysteine up to the conserved J-encoded phenylalanine. Sequences without an unambiguous match to a single V gene segment were excluded from the earlier analysis of 450 to 750 of the donors. In an earlier analysis of around 590 of the donors, a V segment was called functional when productive rearrangements were above 56.7%, and segregating when the standard deviation between donors exceeded 5%. To diagnose cytomegalovirus status from the catalog of TCR beta chain sequences, a statistical classification framework was built. A later analysis assigned V and J genes by comparing TCR nucleotide sequences with IMGT/GENE-DB human TR gene sequences. In a later analysis, CDR3 sequences and most-parsimonious VDJ recombination scenarios were assigned using the TCRdist pipeline. In a later analysis, each TCR beta chain was defined by its CDR3 amino acid sequence together with its V-gene family, and reads lacking a unique V-gene family were excluded. In a later analysis, a few hundred highly shared, low-generation-probability nucleotide sequences were removed to address suspected cross-contamination and a sequencing artifact. In a later analysis, a clonal expansion index was calculated for each public chain from normalized within-repertoire ranks of inferred template counts. A later analysis computed generation probabilities with a VDJ recombination model fitted to out-of-frame rearrangements, and checked the results against IGoR. In a later analysis, hypergeometric tests were used to score TCR-TCR, TCR-HLA and TCR-CMV co-occurrence, with a repertoire-size bias correction applied to TCR pairs. A later analysis estimated false discovery rates by permuting HLA or CMV assignments 20 times. In a later analysis, co-occurring TCRs were grouped with DBSCAN, and TCRdist sequence similarity was added when clustering was performed within HLA-allele-positive subsets. Co-occurrence clustering excluded repertoires with fewer than 30,000 or more than 120,000 public chains, plus five with anomalous nucleotide sharing. In its TCRdb copy, this immuneACCESS table keeps in-frame sequences only and misses some clones. Where compared with another copy, unresolved V genes explain less than half of these, and the others have no known cause. The D gene and trimming were derived from the DNA, and the V and J assignments and clone size from that table. The sample data list about 91,000 clones, and around 60% of these were observed just once. Of the sample, 2% to 2.5% is held by the ten largest clones.

The clonotype was recovered from a human donor in good health. The sequence joins TRBV1 to TRBJ1-2. TRBV1 is flagged as a pseudogene. The material sequenced was PBMCs. The CDR3 protein: CTSSQEREGDGYTF. The bases read TGCACCAGCAGCCAAGAAAGGGAGGGAGATGGCTACACCTTC.